Here is one TCR beta chain with its context. It was with 60 Vbeta and 13 Jbeta primers that the PCR ran. Libraries were prepared by immunoSEQ multiplex PCR; TCRdb keeps only in-frame clonotypes and omits some of them. The data contain roughly 140,000 clones, around 77% of them seen just once; the ten biggest clones take up roughly 2%. V lost 3 bases, J lost 7 bases, and 9 bases stayed unmatched. Germline loops: CDR1 SNHLY, CDR2 FYNNEI. The CDR3 totals 16 residues. This record comes from a study of cytomegalovirus exposure and HLA in healthy donors. The rearrangement links TRBV2 to TRBJ2-1; the match to TRBD2 covers 10 bases. The receptor comes from a man aged 25-45 years in good health and CMV-seronegative. Sequences were obtained from PBMCs. Here the CDR3 DNA reads TGTGCCAGCAGTGACAGTTTGGGACTAGCGAAAAATGAGCAGTTCTTC. This encodes CASSDSLGLAKNEQFF.